This T cell receptor (beta chain) is from a study of blood T cell repertoires in COVID-19. The CDR3 extends over 15 amino acids. CDR1 and CDR2 from the germline V gene are MDHEN and SYDVKM. V dropped 5 bases and J dropped 1 base, with 14 bases sitting between them. Sequencing used immunoSEQ multiplex PCR; TCRdb keeps in-frame clones, though not all of them. Of over 250,000 clones in the sample, about 86% are singletons; the top ten hold around 4.1%. The V and J genes are TRBV28 and TRBJ1-1, with D maybe TRBD1 (5 bases). The origin of this receptor is a man in his thirties or forties with acute COVID-19. Sequenced sample: PBMCs or T cells enriched from blood (not recorded which). The CDR3 protein is CASSLRTRTNTEAFF. DNA for the CDR3: TGTGCCAGCAGTCTTCGGACACGCACGAACACTGAAGCTTTCTTT. Using reference TRBV28 and TRBJ1-1 for the parts outside the CDR3, the full variable domain is DVKVTQSSRYLVKRTGEKVFLECVQDMDHENMFWYRQDPGLGLRLIYFSYDVKMKEKGDIPEGYSVSREKKERFSLILESASTNQTSMYLCASSLRTRTNTEAFFGQGTRLTVV.